The text below deals with one TCR beta chain. The sample is drawn from a study of blood T cells in healthy people across ages. Combining a sample-barcoded 5' primer with a J-beta primer mix, a second PCR ran for roughly 7 to 12 cycles. TCRdb independently ran MiXCR on the 5' RACE reads; one entry per CDR3 protein. The sample records some 890,000 distinct CDR3 sequences, roughly 29% being singletons. After removal of 7 bases from V and 5 bases from J, the junction contained 4 bases not matched to a gene. This CDR3 is 13 amino acids long. From germline, CDR1 is SEHNR and CDR2 FQNEAQ (reference sequence). These same data were also listed under a study on T cells of mothers and their children.

The gene calls are TRBV7-9 and TRBJ2-1; 8 bases fit TRBD1. Sequenced: blood. The TCR was taken from a woman aged 40 to 50 in good health. The CDR3 spells CASTYRGNNEQFF. The CDR3 DNA is TGTGCCAGCACCTACAGGGGGAACAATGAGCAGTTCTTC.